The clone carrying this TCR beta chain was counted only a few times. Its antigen is not known. These data are taken from a study of response to subunit inactivated influenza vaccine. Whole-study results and caveats: Each seasonal influenza vaccination recruits few new T cells, the authors suggested.

The V gene's germline CDR1 is SEHNR and CDR2 FQNEAQ (reference sequence). The CDR3 runs to 16 residues. V was pared by 5 bases and J by 3 bases, with 9 bases of the junction left unmatched. TCRdb re-derived calls from the RT-PCR reads in MiXCR, one entry per CDR3 protein. The table shows about 780,000 distinct CDR3 sequences, with around 20% occurring only once. The specimen was PBMCs from blood, collected around 5 days after vaccination. The chain couples TRBV7-9 to TRBJ2-1; 8 positions match TRBD2. This receptor was obtained from a man aged 50 to 60 who received an inactivated influenza vaccine. CDR3 protein: CASSPTGTRYYNEQFF. The CDR3 coding sequence is TGTGCCAGCAGCCCAACCGGGACTAGATACTACAATGAGCAGTTCTTC.